One and the same sample provided the 8 T cell receptor beta chains below, sequenced in a study of T cell responses to AZD1222 COVID-19 vaccine. The protocol was immunoSEQ multiplex PCR, while the TCRdb copy is restricted to in-frame clones and leaves out a portion. The table includes 70,000 to 85,000 clones, over 80% detected once. The sample here was peripheral blood, taken on day 0 of AZD1222 vaccination. These receptors all come from an adult in good health.

This clone was seen once. V gene TRBV7-7 combines with J gene TRBJ2-2; 8 nucleotides match TRBD1. This CDR3 spans 16 amino acids. Germline loops: CDR1 SSHAT, CDR2 FNYEAQ (reference sequence). Trimming removed 5 bases from V and 4 bases from J; junction bases left unmatched: 9. CDR3 protein: CASSQGAGEVTGELFF. In nucleotides, the CDR3 is TGTGCCAGCAGCCAGGGGGCAGGGGAGGTCACCGGGGAGCTGTTTTTT. The full variable domain, its missing parts supplied by reference TRBV7-7 and TRBJ2-2, is GAGVSQSPRYKVTKRGQDVTLRCDPISSHATLYWYQQALGQGPEFLTYFNYEAQPDKSGLPSDRFSAERPEGSISTLTIQRTEQRDSAMYRCASSQGAGEVTGELFFGEGSRLTVL.

The rearrangement links TRBV7-2 to TRBJ2-2; D perhaps matches TRBD1 (5 bases). The germline V and J ends were trimmed by 1 base and 4 bases, with 13 bases remaining between them. The CDR3 runs 16 residues. Germline CDR1 and CDR2: SGHTA and FQGNSA. CDR3 loop: CASSLDPRTPTGELFF. DNA for the CDR3: TGTGCCAGCAGCTTAGATCCTCGGACACCCACCGGGGAGCTGTTTTTT.

The J gene is TRBJ2-3, the V gene TRBV19; D gene unclear. CDR1 is LNHDA, CDR2 SQIVND, per germline (reference sequence). The CDR3 is 19 residues long. The germline V and J ends were trimmed by 3 bases and 0 bases, with 22 bases remaining between them. CDR3 region: CASSMVLTTNWASTDTQYF. In nucleotides, the CDR3 is TGTGCCAGTAGTATGGTCTTAACTACCAATTGGGCTAGCACAGATACGCAGTATTTT.

This CDR3 is CASSSSRVTSTDTQYF. In nucleotides, the CDR3 is TGTGCCAGCAGCTCCTCCAGAGTTACTAGCACAGATACGCAGTATTTT. This chain joins TRBV7-2 and TRBJ2-3; D is unclear. CDR1 and CDR2 (germline): SGHTA, FQGNSA. The V end lost 4 bases, the J end lost 0 bases, and 14 bases lay between the germline ends. The CDR3 runs 16 residues.

The chain employs TRBV7-2 and TRBJ2-7; TRBD1 is a possible D gene (9 bases). The CDR3 consists of 15 residues. Germline CDR1 is SGHTA and CDR2 is FQGNSA. V lost 1 base and J 6 bases, leaving 16 bases between the germline ends. The CDR3, as DNA: TGTGCCAGCAGCTTAGTTAGCGGGACAGGGTCCGAGCAGTACTTC. It codes for CASSLVSGTGSEQYF.

The V gene is TRBV2, the J gene TRBJ1-3; D call uncertain. The V end was cut by 3 bases, the J end by 3 bases, with 3 bases between. There are 12 residues in the CDR3. Germline V gene sequence: CDR1 SNHLY, CDR2 FYNNEI. The CDR3 bases are TGTGCCAGCAGTGAGAGTGGAAACACCATATATTTT. Residues: CASSESGNTIYF. The variable domain in full, with the rest retrieved from reference TRBV2 and TRBJ1-3, is EPEVTQTPSHQVTQMGQEVILRCVPISNHLYFYWYRQILGQKVEFLVSFYNNEISEKSEIFDDQFSVERPDGSNFTLKIRSTKLEDSAMYFCASSESGNTIYFGEGSWLTVV.

The chain has TRBV30 and TRBJ1-5, with D perhaps TRBD1 (5 bases). The length of the CDR3 is 14 residues. Germline V gene data show CDR1 as GTSNPN and CDR2 as SVGIG (reference sequence). Trimming shortened V by 7 bases and J by 4 bases, and 17 bases separated the two germline ends. The CDR3 sequence is CAYSRENGNQPQHF. The CDR3 nucleotides read TGTGCCTATTCCAGGGAGAACGGTAATCAGCCCCAGCATTTT.

This chain uses TRBV25-1 with TRBJ1-1, with D tentatively TRBD1 (6 bases). This CDR3 spans 14 amino acids. Germline V gene data show CDR1 as MGHDK and CDR2 as SYGVNS. Trimming cost V 8 bases and J 4 bases, with 17 bases left between them. CDR3 nucleotides: TGTGCCAGCGCCCGATGGGGGCCGGGCACTGAAGCTTTCTTT. This translates into CASARWGPGTEAFF.